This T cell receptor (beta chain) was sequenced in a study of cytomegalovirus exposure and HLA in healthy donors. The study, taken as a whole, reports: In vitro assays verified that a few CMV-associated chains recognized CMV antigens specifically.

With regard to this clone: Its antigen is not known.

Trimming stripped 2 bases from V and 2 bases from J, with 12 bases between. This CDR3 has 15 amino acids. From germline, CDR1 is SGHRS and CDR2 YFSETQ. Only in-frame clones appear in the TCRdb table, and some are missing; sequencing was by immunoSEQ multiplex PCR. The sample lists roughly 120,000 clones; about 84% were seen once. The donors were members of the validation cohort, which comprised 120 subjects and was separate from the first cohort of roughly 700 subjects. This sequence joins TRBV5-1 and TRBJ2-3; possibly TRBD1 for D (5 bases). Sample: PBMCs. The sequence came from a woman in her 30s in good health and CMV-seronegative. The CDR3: CASSFVGRVTDTQYF. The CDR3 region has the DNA TGCGCCAGCAGCTTCGTGGGCAGGGTCACAGATACGCAGTATTTT. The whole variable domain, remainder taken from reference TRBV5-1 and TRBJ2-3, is KAGVTQTPRYLIKTRGQQVTLSCSPISGHRSVSWYQQTPGQGLQFLFEYFSETQRNKGNFPGRFSGRQFSNSRSEMNVSTLELGDSALYLCASSFVGRVTDTQYFGPGTRLTVL.